This entry features one T cell receptor beta chain sequence. This clonotype was seen more than once but under ten times. Its cognate antigen has yet to be identified. Base qualities are not recorded, but no much larger clone differs from it by a single base. Library prep was done by 5' RACE. The instrument given in TCRdb is Illumina HiSeq 2500. The second PCR ran for about 6 to 11 cycles and used a J-beta primer mix along with a sample-barcoded 5' primer. A template-switch 5' adaptor carrying 12 random nucleotides introduced a unique molecular identifier onto each TCR beta cDNA molecule. Each sample yielded at least 2.5 million CDR3-containing paired-end reads. The Mint cDNA synthesis kit, primed by a TRBC-specific oligonucleotide, was used to synthesize first-strand cDNA from all RNA. All cDNA was treated with uracil-DNA glycosylase and then went through a first 18-cycle PCR with the universal primers M1SS and BC2_uni_R. In the original analysis: Normalization of each sample was performed by random selection of 1 million high-quality reads, each carrying a distinct molecular identifier. Instead of being binned into consensus sequences, reads that shared molecular identifiers were thrown out. MiTCR, run with a Q25 quality threshold and the strictest error-elimination algorithm, handled CDR3 identification, clonotype clustering and error correction. A nonparametric unseen species model with Euler transformation was used to estimate a lower bound on total TCR beta diversity. The public reads were quality trimmed at Q25 with fastp and then assembled into clones with MiXCR by TCRdb, keeping productive beta chains. When rows share a CDR3 protein, they turn into one entry using the most common DNA and genes. TCRdb, rather than the study authors, made the V and J calls. This sample holds approximately 800,000 distinct CDR3 sequences; roughly 50% were observed only once. Together, the top ten hold 41% of the sample.

Systemically healthy Caucasian individuals from Russia, around 38 in total and aged about 6 to 100 years, were included as donors. Each donor gave about 9.7 milliliters of peripheral blood, drawn into EDTA-treated Vacutainer tubes. Ficoll-Paque density-gradient centrifugation was used to isolate PBMCs, with at least 6.5 million per sample. Trizol reagent was used to extract total RNA from PBMCs, with at least 5 micrograms per sample. Naive CD45RAhigh/CD27high T cell percentages were measured by flow cytometry on a PBMC aliquot from every donor. Taken from cysteine to phenylalanine, the CDR3 has 17 residues. Only the CDR3 region is kept as DNA, spanning 51 bases read in frame from base 1. Via the germline V gene, CDR1 is SGHTA and CDR2 FQGNSA. At the junction V is shortened by 0 bases and J by 1 base; bases outside the gene matches: 3. This record belongs to a study of blood T cells in healthy people across ages (dated by TCRdb to between 2015 and 2016). In the study overall: In model experiments, template switching captured about one uniquely barcoded TCR beta cDNA molecule for every two T cells. Age-related changes in TCR beta repertoire diversity were measured in the study by deep sequencing normalized with unique cDNA molecular identifiers. Donors were grouped into four age groups: young (average roughly 15 years), middle-aged (39), aged (roughly 67) and long-lived (around 80). To avoid experimental bias, donors of different ages were randomly spread across the sequencing lanes. Two additional independent replicas of 1 million unique cDNA reads from the same blood draw were analyzed for two donors (one aged 18 to 30 and one aged 80 or older). Study-wide findings and limitations: Observed TCR beta diversity per million T cells fell roughly linearly with age, and a significant reduction was already apparent by age approximately 41. Observed TCR beta diversity correlated strongly with the percentage of naive T cells measured by flow cytometry. Bulk unsorted PBMC profiling prevented conclusive comparison of naive and antigen-experienced compartments. Estimates of total diversity based on one million sequenced T cells were regarded as lower bounds and as underestimates. Because donor CMV infection status was unknown, age-related changes in expanded clonotypes were potentially confounded. Compared with the aged group, the long-lived group had more naive CD4+ T cells, fewer expanded clones and increased TCR diversity, suggesting age selection.

The TCR was taken from a man older than 75 in good health. The rearranged chain carries TRBV7-2 and TRBJ2-3; TRBD2 agrees with 11 junctional bases. Sequenced material: blood. CDR3 reads: CASSLAVLAGGTDTQYF. The nucleotide sequence reads TGTGCCAGCAGCTTAGCGGTACTAGCGGGGGGCACAGATACGCAGTATTTT.